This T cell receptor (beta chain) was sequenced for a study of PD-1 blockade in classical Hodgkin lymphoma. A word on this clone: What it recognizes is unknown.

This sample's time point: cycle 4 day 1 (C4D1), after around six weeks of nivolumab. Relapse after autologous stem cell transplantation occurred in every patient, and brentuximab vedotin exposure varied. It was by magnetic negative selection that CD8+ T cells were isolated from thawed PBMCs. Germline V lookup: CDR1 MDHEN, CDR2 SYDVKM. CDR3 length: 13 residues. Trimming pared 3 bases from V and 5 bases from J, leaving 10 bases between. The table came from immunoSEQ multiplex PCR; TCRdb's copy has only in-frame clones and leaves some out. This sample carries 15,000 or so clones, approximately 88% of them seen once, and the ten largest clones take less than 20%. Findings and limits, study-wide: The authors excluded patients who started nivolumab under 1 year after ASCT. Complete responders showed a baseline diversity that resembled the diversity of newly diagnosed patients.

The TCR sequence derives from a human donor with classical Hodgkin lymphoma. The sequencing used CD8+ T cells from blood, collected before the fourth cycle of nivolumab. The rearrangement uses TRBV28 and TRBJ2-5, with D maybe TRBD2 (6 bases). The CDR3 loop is CASSFRGRETQYF. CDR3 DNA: TGTGCCAGCAGTTTTCGGGGGAGGGAGACCCAGTACTTC.